The 17 T cell receptor beta chains reported below all come from one sample, sequenced in a study of tumor and adjacent non-tumor tissue in lung cancer. A modified ARM-PCR protocol with three rounds of nested PCR amplified TCRbeta. MiXCR, applied by TCRdb to the multiplex PCR reads, yields one record per CDR3 protein. Of approximately 62,000 distinct CDR3 sequences listed, around 61% are singletons. No cell sorting was done before RNA was extracted from the tissue. This non-tumor lung sample came from over 3 cm beyond the tumor edge. Sequences were obtained from distant non-tumor lung tissue. The source is a man in his 70s with non-small cell lung cancer.

This clonotype has at least ten counts. The CDR3 DNA reads as TGTGCCAGCAGCTTGAATCCAAAAGAGACCCAGTACTTC. Translated, it gives CASSLNPKETQYF. The chain carries TRBV5-6 and TRBJ2-5; D is ambiguous. The CDR3 sequence is 13 residues long. V was clipped by 1 base and J by 3 bases, with 7 bases between them. CDR1 is SGHDT, CDR2 YYEEEE, per germline.

The chain recombines TRBV7-9 with TRBJ1-1; D unresolved. CDR3 size: 13 residues. Germline V lookup: CDR1 SEHNR, CDR2 FQNEAQ (reference sequence). V lost 8 bases and J lost 5, with 15 bases in between. CDR3: CASALGEITEAFF. The DNA of the CDR3 is TGTGCCAGCGCCTTAGGAGAGATAACTGAAGCTTTCTTT.

Comments on this clonotype: A clone one base away is much larger, so this may be a read error. The gene calls are TRBV5-5 and TRBJ1-6; no clear D. The CDR3 length is 16 residues. CDR1 is SGHKS, CDR2 YYEKEE, per germline (reference sequence). The CDR3 here is CTSSLEASSYNSPLHF. The CDR3 region has the DNA TGTACCAGCAGCTTGGAGGCGAGCTCCTATAATTCACCCCTCCACTTT.

The chain is built from TRBV5-1 and TRBJ2-7; tentatively, D is TRBD1 or TRBD2 (5 bases each). The CDR3 is 16 residues long. V was clipped by 0 bases and J by 3 bases, with 16 bases between them. Germline V lookup: CDR1 SGHRS, CDR2 YFSETQ. The CDR3, as DNA: TGCGCCAGCAGCTTGGCTATTTCGACGAGGGGCTACGAGCAGTACGTC. Protein: CASSLAISTRGYEQYV.

Regarding this clonotype: At one boundary the junction diverges from the germline segment, which might be a read error. Written as DNA, the CDR3 is TGTGCCGGCAGCTTAAGGCAGGGAGGGAGCCCCTACGAGCAGTACTTC. Its protein is CAGSLRQGGSPYEQYF. This chain joins TRBV7-9 and TRBJ2-7; 7 bases map to TRBD2. Germline V lookup: CDR1 SEHNR, CDR2 FQNEAQ (reference sequence). The CDR3 is 16 residues long.

Note on this clonotype: A clone one base away is much larger, so this may be a read error. The chain joins TRBV5-4 to TRBJ2-3; D is uncertain. Germline CDR1 and CDR2: SGHNT and YYREEE (reference sequence). There are 13 residues in the CDR3. As DNA, the CDR3 is TGTGCCAGCAGCTCTTCCTACACAGATATGCAGTATTTT. As protein: CASSSSYTDMQYF.

The rearrangement links TRBV11-3 to TRBJ2-5; D is undetermined. This CDR3 has 13 residues. CDR1 and CDR2 (germline): SGHNT, YENEEA. Trimming shortened V by 5 bases and J by 4 bases, and 11 bases separated the two germline ends. DNA of the CDR3: TGTGCCAGCAGCCCAGGCTTGGGAGAGACCCAGTACTTC. This encodes CASSPGLGETQYF.

Concerning this clonotype: A much bigger clone sits one base away, suggesting this may be a read error. The rearrangement links TRBV7-9 to TRBJ1-3; weak D call: TRBD1 (5 bases). Germline loops: CDR1 SEHNR, CDR2 FQNEAQ (reference sequence). CDR3 size: 14 residues. The CDR3 DNA sequence: TGTACCAGCAGCTTAGGCTCAGGGATCGACACCATATATTTT. Its translation: CTSSLGSGIDTIYF.

V gene TRBV11-1 combines with J gene TRBJ2-1; D is possibly TRBD1 or TRBD2 (5 bases each). The CDR3 loop spans 14 amino acids. Trimming cost V 7 bases and J 9 bases, with 19 bases left between them. CDR1 and CDR2 (germline): SGHAT, FQDESV (reference sequence). The CDR3 sequence is CASIRGRELGEQFF. DNA of the CDR3: TGTGCCAGCATAAGAGGCAGGGAGTTGGGTGAGCAGTTCTTC.

This clonotype has just a few counts. This rearrangement joins TRBV7-9 to TRBJ2-1; D possibly corresponds to TRBD2 (6 bases). The CDR3 loop spans 18 amino acids. The germline V gene has CDR1 SEHNR and CDR2 FQNEAQ (reference sequence). The V end lost 5 bases, the J end lost 9 bases, and 29 bases lay between the germline ends. CDR3 amino acids: CASSTLLSGTQNGVEQFF. For the CDR3, the DNA is TGTGCCAGCAGCACCCTCCTCTCCGGGACTCAAAACGGAGTTGAGCAGTTCTTC.

This clonotype was recorded once. The final CDR3 position lacks the conserved phenylalanine or tryptophan, pointing to a likely read error. The CDR3 DNA reads as TGCGCCAGCAGCTTCGGGCAGGGACATCCCGCCGGGGAGCTGTTTTGT. It is translated as CASSFGQGHPAGELFC. The chain is built from TRBV5-1 and TRBJ2-2; D may be TRBD1 (6 bases). This CDR3 is 16 amino acids long. The V end lost 2 bases, the J end lost 6 bases, and 17 bases lay between the germline ends. Per germline, CDR1 SGHRS and CDR2 YFSETQ.

Concerning this clonotype: Germline and junction disagree at one end, which may indicate a read error. The V call is TRBV12-3 or TRBV12-4, the J call TRBJ2-7; D uncertain. The CDR3 has 12 amino acids. The CDR3 sequence is CASSTTYYEQYF. CDR3 sequence (DNA): TGTGCCAGCAGTACGACATACTACGAACAGTATTTC.

On this clonotype itself: The CDR3 end shows no conserved phenylalanine or tryptophan, and so a read error is likely. This chain joins TRBV7-9 and TRBJ2-1; 8 bases fit TRBD2. Germline lookup yields CDR1 SEHNR and CDR2 FQNEAQ (reference sequence). V shed 2 bases, J shed 6 bases, and the junction held 6 bases outside the gene matches. This CDR3 contains 15 residues. The CDR3: CASSLLAGGSNEQFL. The DNA for the CDR3 is TGTGCCAGCAGCTTACTGGCGGGAGGTTCCAATGAGCAGTTCCTC.

With respect to this clonotype: With a much larger clone just one base away, this may be a read error. The J gene is TRBJ1-1, the V gene TRBV5-4, with 9 bases that match TRBD1. Germline V gene lookup returns CDR1 SGHNT and CDR2 YYREEE (reference sequence). V lost 0 bases, J lost 7 bases, and 10 bases stayed unmatched. CDR3 length equals 16 residues. The CDR3 coding sequence is TGTGCCAGCAGCTTGGGGCTGGACAGGGGCAGAAATGAAGCTTTCTTT. It encodes CASSLGLDRGRNEAFF.

This clonotype was recorded a few times. The chain carries TRBV5-1 and TRBJ2-1; 10 bases fit TRBD1. Germline V gene data show CDR1 as SGHRS and CDR2 as YFSETQ. The CDR3 length is 18 residues. Trimming cost V 6 bases and J 0 bases; bases outside gene matches: 12. CDR3 sequence (DNA): TGCGCCAGCATCCCCGGGACAGGGGCTCCCGACTCCTACAATGAGCAGTTCTTC. Translating gives CASIPGTGAPDSYNEQFF.

Worth noting for this clonotype: Being one base from a much bigger clone, this may be a read error. The chain couples TRBV6-1 to TRBJ1-6; TRBD1 is a possible D gene (5 bases). The ends were cut back, 2 bases at V and 10 bases at J, with 15 bases in the middle. Germline loops: CDR1 MNHNS, CDR2 SASEGT. This CDR3 has 15 residues. CDR3 amino acids: CASSETQDRGSPLHF. CDR3 bases: TGTGCCAGCAGTGAAACACAGGATCGAGGCTCACCCCTCCACTTT.

About this clonotype: The junction departs from the called germline gene at one end, perhaps through a read error. Here the CDR3 DNA reads TGTGCCATCAGCAGGGGGGACGGTAACTATGGCTACACCTTC. This gives the protein CAISRGDGNYGYTF. The V gene is TRBV15, the J gene TRBJ1-2, with 7 bases identical to TRBD1. In germline, CDR1 is LNHNV, CDR2 YYDKDF (reference sequence). The length of the CDR3 is 14 residues.